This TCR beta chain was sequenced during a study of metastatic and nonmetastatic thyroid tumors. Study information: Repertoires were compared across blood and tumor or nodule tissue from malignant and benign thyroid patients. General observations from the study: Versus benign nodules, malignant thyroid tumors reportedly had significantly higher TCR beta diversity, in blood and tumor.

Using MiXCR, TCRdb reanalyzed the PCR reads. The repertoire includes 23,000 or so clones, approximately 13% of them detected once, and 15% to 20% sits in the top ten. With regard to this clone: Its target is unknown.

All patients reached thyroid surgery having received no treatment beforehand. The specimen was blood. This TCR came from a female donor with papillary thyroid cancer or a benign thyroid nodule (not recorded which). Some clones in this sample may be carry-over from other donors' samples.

CDR3 residues: CASRTPGTGMGYGYTF. The CDR3, as DNA: TGTGCCAGTAGAACCCCCGGGACAGGGATGGGCTATGGCTACACCTTC. V and J are TRBV19 and TRBJ1-2; 9 nucleotides line up with TRBD1. Germline V gene sequence: CDR1 LNHDA, CDR2 SQIVND (reference sequence). The CDR3 extends over 16 amino acids. With 6 bases clipped from V and 4 bases from J, the junction kept 12 bases outside the gene matches.